The 20 T cell receptor beta chains below all came from one sample that was sequenced in a study of shared clonotypes between healthy human individuals. Assay: immunoSEQ multiplex PCR; the TCRdb copy retains only in-frame clones and omits some. The sample has 2 million to 2.5 million clones, approximately 96% seen once. Sequences were obtained from naive CD4+ T cells sorted from blood. Documented subset: CD45RA+ positively selected. These receptors were collected from a man between 18 and 29 years old in good health.

The chain is built from TRBV6-5 and TRBJ2-1, with a weak D call TRBD2 (6 bases). CDR3 size: 12 residues. Per germline, CDR1 MNHEY and CDR2 SVGAGI. With 6 bases removed from V and 9 bases from J, the gap between germline ends came to 12 bases. The CDR3 bases are TGTGCCAGCAGACCCGGGGGAGGTGAGCAGTTCTTC. The encoded protein is CASRPGGGEQFF.

The chain joins TRBV5-8 to TRBJ1-5; 7 nucleotides agree with TRBD1. The CDR3 extends over 16 amino acids. Germline CDR1 reads SGHTS; CDR2 reads YDEGEE. The J segment lost 2 bases and the V segment lost 4 bases, leaving 9 bases of the junction unmatched. The DNA of the CDR3 is TGTGCCAGCAGCCGGGGACAGCCGGCAGGCAATCAGCCCCAGCATTTT. This sequence encodes CASSRGQPAGNQPQHF.

The chain combines TRBV5-6 with TRBJ2-1; 15 bases line up with TRBD2. The germline V gene has CDR1 SGHDT and CDR2 YYEEEE. CDR3 length: 17 amino acids. V trimming: 6 bases; J trimming: 3 bases; junction bases outside the gene matches: 7. The CDR3 DNA follows: TGTGCCAGCACTGGGACTAGCGGGGGGCGCTTCTACAATGAGCAGTTCTTC. This codes for CASTGTSGGRFYNEQFF.

This clone was seen once. V usage is TRBV7-9 and J usage is TRBJ1-4; no clear D. In germline, CDR1 is SEHNR, CDR2 FQNEAQ (reference sequence). There are 16 residues in the CDR3. V was shortened by 5 bases and J by 1 base, with 14 bases between the two germline ends. CDR3 DNA: TGTGCCAGCAGCCCCCGGGAGGGCATAACTAATGAAAAACTGTTTTTT. This gives the protein CASSPREGITNEKLFF.

The sample holds one count of this clone. The chain couples TRBV5-6 to TRBJ1-1; 7 nucleotides align to TRBD1. The CDR3 spans 15 residues. CDR1 and CDR2 (germline): SGHDT, YYEEEE. V lost 4 bases to trimming and J lost 6 bases; unmatched junction nucleotides: 12. The CDR3 DNA follows: TGTGCCAGCAGCCTGGGAATGACAGGGACCGCTGAAGCTTTCTTT. Its protein is CASSLGMTGTAEAFF.

Here the CDR3 DNA reads TGTGCCAGCAGCGTAGGTGGAGGGGCGAAGAGCACAGATACGCAGTATTTT. Residues: CASSVGGGAKSTDTQYF. The V and J genes are TRBV9 and TRBJ2-3; maybe TRBD2 (6 bases). The V end lost 0 bases, the J end lost 0 bases, and 14 bases lay between the germline ends. Germline CDR1 SGDLS, CDR2 YYNGEE. CDR3 size: 17 residues.

The gene calls are TRBV6-5 and TRBJ2-7; D unclear. The CDR3 runs to 15 residues. V was pared by 0 bases and J by 2 bases, with 11 bases between. Germline CDR1 reads MNHEY; CDR2 reads SVGAGI. CDR3 region: CASSYSNALPYEQYF. The CDR3 DNA reads as TGTGCCAGCAGTTACTCGAATGCTTTGCCCTACGAGCAGTACTTC.

The rearrangement links TRBV30 to TRBJ2-2; D gene unclear. Germline-derived CDR1 and CDR2 are GTSNPN and SVGIG (reference sequence). Between the trimmed V and J ends, which lost 0 bases and 7 bases, there was a span of 9 bases. The CDR3 is 13 amino acids. The chain's CDR3 is CAWSVSVGGELFF. CDR3 in DNA: TGTGCCTGGAGTGTATCTGTCGGCGGGGAGCTGTTTTTT.

As concerns this clone: Other nucleotide sequences from this sample produce the same CDR3. The chain employs TRBV5-1 and TRBJ2-1; 15 bases line up with TRBD2. Trimming cost V 2 bases and J 10 bases; bases outside gene matches: 4. The germline CDR1 and CDR2 sequences are SGHRS and YFSETQ. This CDR3 is built from 15 residues. The CDR3 reads CASSLRTSGGAEQFF. The DNA for the CDR3 is TGCGCCAGCAGCTTAAGGACTAGCGGGGGGGCCGAGCAGTTCTTC. The whole variable domain, remainder taken from reference TRBV5-1 and TRBJ2-1, is KAGVTQTPRYLIKTRGQQVTLSCSPISGHRSVSWYQQTPGQGLQFLFEYFSETQRNKGNFPGRFSGRQFSNSRSEMNVSTLELGDSALYLCASSLRTSGGAEQFFGPGTRLTVL.

The chain joins TRBV5-5 to TRBJ2-5, with D unresolved. CDR1 SGHKS and CDR2 YYEKEE come from the germline V gene (reference sequence). V lost 2 bases, J lost 1 base, and 6 bases lay in between. The CDR3 contains 13 residues. In nucleotides, the CDR3 is TGTGCCAGCAGCTTTAGTCTCCAAGAGACCCAGTACTTC. Translation: CASSFSLQETQYF.

The table lists this clone with a few counts. Other DNA sequences in the same sample also yield this CDR3. The V call is TRBV30, the J call TRBJ1-3; no firm D call. Germline V lookup: CDR1 GTSNPN, CDR2 SVGIG (reference sequence). Trimming took off 2 bases at V and 0 bases at J, with 2 bases between the two ends. The CDR3 spans 12 residues. The CDR3, as DNA: TGTGCCTGGAGTCCCTCTGGAAACACCATATATTTT. Its protein product is CAWSPSGNTIYF.

The genes are TRBV6-1 and TRBJ2-2; D is ambiguous. V was cut by 3 bases and J by 4 bases, with 18 bases left in between. The germline V gene has CDR1 MNHNS and CDR2 SASEGT. This CDR3 is built from 17 residues. CDR3 nucleotides: TGTGCCAGCAGTGAGTATAGCTTGACGATCACCACCGGGGAGCTGTTTTTT. Its protein product is CASSEYSLTITTGELFF.

This rearrangement joins TRBV6-1 to TRBJ2-3; unclear D gene. Germline CDR1 and CDR2: MNHNS and SASEGT. The CDR3 contains 16 residues. V was cut by 1 base and J by 0 bases, with 11 bases left in between. This chain's CDR3 is CASSEGTAASTDTQYF. The CDR3 nucleotides read TGTGCCAGCAGTGAAGGGACGGCCGCTAGCACAGATACGCAGTATTTT.

V is TRBV21-1 and J is TRBJ1-6. TRBV21-1 is a listed pseudogene. The CDR3 is 18 residues long. The CDR3 DNA reads TGTGCCAGCAGCAAAGAGGGGGTAGGGAGGGATGGTGATTCACCCCTCCACTTT. Translated, it gives CASSKEGVGRDGDSPLHF.

This clone has only a few counts. V gene TRBV30 combines with J gene TRBJ1-4; 9 bases match TRBD1. CDR1 and CDR2 from the germline V gene are GTSNPN and SVGIG (reference sequence). The CDR3 has 16 residues. The junction had 9 bases not matched to a gene; V was cut back by 7 bases and J by 0 bases. CDR3 loop: CASQDDRGSTNEKLFF. In DNA form, the CDR3 reads TGTGCCTCCCAGGATGACAGGGGGTCAACTAATGAAAAACTGTTTTTT.

The chain carries TRBV9 and TRBJ1-6; D is unclear. CDR1 is SGDLS and CDR2 is YYNGEE in the germline V gene. The V and J ends lost 0 bases and 7 bases respectively, with 11 bases between them. The CDR3 runs to 15 residues. Here the CDR3 reads CASSVEGSTNSPLHF. The CDR3 DNA is TGTGCCAGCAGCGTAGAGGGCAGTACGAATTCACCCCTCCACTTT. The whole variable domain, filled in from reference TRBV9 and TRBJ1-6, reads DSGVTQTPKHLITATGQRVTLRCSPRSGDLSVYWYQQSLDQGLQFLIQYYNGEERAKGNILERFSAQQFPDLHSELNLSSLELGDSALYFCASSVEGSTNSPLHFGNGTRLTVT.

This clone was counted only a few times. Within the sample, other DNA sequences also encode this same CDR3. The V gene is TRBV9, the J gene TRBJ2-2; D call uncertain. Trimming cost V 0 bases and J 4 bases, with 1 base left between them. The CDR3 runs to 12 residues. CDR1 and CDR2 (germline): SGDLS, YYNGEE. CDR3 in amino acids: CASSVGTGELFF. CDR3 nucleotide sequence: TGTGCCAGCAGCGTAGGCACCGGGGAGCTGTTTTTT.

The V and J genes are TRBV27 and TRBJ1-5; TRBD1 aligns across 7 bases. Per the germline V gene, CDR1 is MNHEY and CDR2 is SMNVEV (reference sequence). The trim removed 8 bases at V and 4 bases at J, leaving 14 bases unmatched. The CDR3 runs 16 residues. Written as DNA, the CDR3 is TGTGCCAGCTCGAACAGGGGTCCCCCTTTTAATCAGCCCCAGCATTTT. Translation gives CASSNRGPPFNQPQHF.

V gene TRBV6-5 combines with J gene TRBJ1-2; D call uncertain. Germline assignment: CDR1 MNHEY and CDR2 SVGAGI. The V end lost 5 bases, the J end lost 1 base, and 14 bases lay between the germline ends. This CDR3 region has 15 residues. This CDR3 reads CASSTLTHINYGYTF. For the CDR3, the DNA is TGTGCCAGCAGTACCCTGACCCACATTAACTATGGCTACACCTTC.

This chain links TRBV9 with TRBJ1-2; no definite D call. CDR3 length equals 15 residues. CDR1 is SGDLS and CDR2 is YYNGEE in the germline V gene. Trimming pared 3 bases from V and 1 base from J, leaving 13 bases between. The CDR3 loop is CASSEDTTYNYGYTF. The CDR3 DNA reads TGTGCCAGCAGCGAAGATACCACCTATAACTATGGCTACACCTTC.